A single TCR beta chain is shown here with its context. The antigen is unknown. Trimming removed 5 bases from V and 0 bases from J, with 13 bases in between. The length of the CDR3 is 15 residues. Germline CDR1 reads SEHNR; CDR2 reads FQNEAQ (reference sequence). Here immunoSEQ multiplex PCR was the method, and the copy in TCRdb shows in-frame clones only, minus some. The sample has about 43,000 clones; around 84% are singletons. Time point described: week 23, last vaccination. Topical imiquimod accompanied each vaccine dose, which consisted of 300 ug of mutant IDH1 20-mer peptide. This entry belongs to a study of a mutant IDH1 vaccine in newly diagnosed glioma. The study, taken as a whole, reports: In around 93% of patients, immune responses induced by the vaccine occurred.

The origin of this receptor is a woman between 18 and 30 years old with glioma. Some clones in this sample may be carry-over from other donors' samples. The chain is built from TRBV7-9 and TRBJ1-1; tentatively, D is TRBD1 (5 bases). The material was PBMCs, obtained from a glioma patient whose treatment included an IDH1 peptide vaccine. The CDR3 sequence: CASSRDLGVNTEAFF. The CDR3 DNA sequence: TGTGCCAGCAGCCGGGACTTGGGGGTGAACACTGAAGCTTTCTTT.